These 14 T cell receptor beta chains came from one sample sequenced in a study of radiation and T cells in renal cell carcinoma. Specified time point: blood 2 weeks post-SBRT. Treatment: 15 Gy SBRT to primary tumor, nephrectomy 4 weeks later. Profiling relied on immunoSEQ multiplex PCR, and the TCRdb table lists in-frame clones only, not all of them. The table has 95,000 to 150,000 clones, 65% to 85% seen once. The sequencing here drew on blood, taken from a patient whose treatment included radiotherapy and nephrectomy. The receptors shown here come from a man in his fifties or sixties with renal cell carcinoma.

J is TRBJ2-3 and V is TRBV27; TRBD1 aligns across 8 bases. Germline V CDR1 and CDR2: MNHEY, SMNVEV (reference sequence). The CDR3 is 17 amino acids. J gave up 4 bases and V 1 base, and 10 bases lay outside the gene matches. The CDR3 bases are TGTGCCAGCAGTTTATACGGTCGGGGGACAGGATCAGATACGCAGTATTTT. It is translated as CASSLYGRGTGSDTQYF.

Concerning this clone: Other DNA sequences from this sample encode an identical CDR3 as well. The gene calls are TRBV5-1 and TRBJ1-5; TRBD1 might be the D (5 bases). Germline V gene data show CDR1 as SGHRS and CDR2 as YFSETQ. CDR3 length equals 15 residues. V was clipped by 0 bases and J by 3 bases, with 10 bases between them. CDR3 in amino acids: CASSLEAGSNQPQHF. CDR3 DNA: TGCGCCAGCAGCTTGGAGGCAGGGTCCAATCAGCCCCAGCATTTT.

J is TRBJ1-4 and V is TRBV7-2, with 7 nucleotides matching TRBD1. The germline V gene encodes CDR1 SGHTA and CDR2 FQGNSA. V gave up 5 bases and J gave up 17 bases; unmatched junction bases: 11. The CDR3 is made up of 12 amino acids. CDR3 DNA sequence: TGTGCCAGCAGCGATAATTACAGGGGTATTTTTTTT. Translating gives CASSDNYRGIFF.

The chain links TRBV5-1 to TRBJ1-1; 8 bases match TRBD1. Losses at the gene ends were 5 bases for V and 0 bases for J; bases not matched to a gene: 0. Germline-derived CDR1 and CDR2 are SGHRS and YFSETQ. The CDR3 runs to 13 residues. The CDR3 DNA reads TGCGCCAGCAGGACAGGGGTGAACACTGAAGCTTTCTTT. As protein: CASRTGVNTEAFF.

This chain links TRBV4-1 with TRBJ1-4; D remains ambiguous. The CDR3 runs to 17 residues. Trimming left V 1 base short and J 8 bases short, with 20 bases between. Germline V gene lookup returns CDR1 MGHRA and CDR2 YSYEKL. DNA for the CDR3: TGCGCCAGCAGCCAAGTTAGACTCGTCCAAGTTCGGGAAAAACTGTTTTTT. Translated: CASSQVRLVQVREKLFF.

The J gene is TRBJ1-1, the V gene TRBV5-4, with a weak D call TRBD1 (5 bases). The CDR3 has 17 residues. CDR1 and CDR2 (germline): SGHNT, YYREEE (reference sequence). V gave up 0 bases and J gave up 2 bases, with 17 bases separating them. CDR3 in amino acids: CASSLGGWGSSNTEAFF. The CDR3 coding sequence is TGTGCCAGCAGCTTGGGGGGTTGGGGGAGTTCTAACACTGAAGCTTTCTTT.

The CDR3 nucleotides read TGCGCCAGCAGACCACTGCCGGGACAGGGCGACGGCTACACCTTC. This codes for CASRPLPGQGDGYTF. The chain links TRBV5-1 to TRBJ1-2; 9 bases agree with TRBD1. V gave up 5 bases and J gave up 8 bases; unmatched junction bases: 13. The CDR3 consists of 15 residues. Germline loops: CDR1 SGHRS, CDR2 YFSETQ.

The V call is TRBV5-6, the J call TRBJ1-2; a possible D gene is TRBD1 (5 bases). V lost 4 bases to trimming and J lost 4 bases, with 14 bases between them. Germline V gene lookup returns CDR1 SGHDT and CDR2 YYEEEE. The CDR3 covers 14 residues. CDR3 nucleotide sequence: TGTGCCAGCAGCCTCGACAGTCCCGTCTATGGCTACACCTTC. This codes for CASSLDSPVYGYTF.

The chain recombines TRBV30 with TRBJ1-6; the D gene is possibly TRBD1 (6 bases). The V and J ends lost 2 bases and 3 bases respectively, with 14 bases between them. This CDR3 contains 16 residues. In germline, CDR1 is GTSNPN, CDR2 SVGIG (reference sequence). The CDR3 bases are TGTGCCTGGAGTCCTGGACAGAGATTCTATAATTCACCCCTCCACTTT. Translated: CAWSPGQRFYNSPLHF.

V gene TRBV2 combines with J gene TRBJ1-4, with 9 bases that match TRBD1. Trimming removed 5 bases from V and 6 bases from J; junction bases left unmatched: 4. Germline V gene data show CDR1 as SNHLY and CDR2 as FYNNEI. The CDR3 contains 14 residues. The chain's CDR3 is CASSPQGADEKLFF. The CDR3 DNA reads as TGTGCCAGCAGTCCACAGGGGGCGGATGAAAAACTGTTTTTT.

In DNA form, the CDR3 reads TGTGCCAGCGTTACCTACGAGCAGTACTTC. Its protein product is CASVTYEQYF. The genes are TRBV28 and TRBJ2-7; D unclear. CDR3 length: 10 amino acids. Trimming pared 8 bases from V and 2 bases from J, leaving 4 bases between. The V gene's germline CDR1 is MDHEN and CDR2 SYDVKM.

CDR3: CASSQLALDNEQFF. The CDR3 DNA reads TGCGCCAGCAGCCAACTTGCCCTTGACAATGAGCAGTTCTTC. V gene TRBV4-1 combines with J gene TRBJ2-1; D is undetermined. The CDR3 is 14 amino acids. Germline V gene sequence: CDR1 MGHRA, CDR2 YSYEKL. The V end lost 2 bases, the J end lost 5 bases, and 10 bases lay between the germline ends.

The chain is built from TRBV5-1 and TRBJ2-3; 10 nucleotides align to TRBD1. This CDR3 contains 16 residues. Germline CDR1 and CDR2: SGHRS and YFSETQ. V was pared by 3 bases and J by 3 bases, with 7 bases of the junction left unmatched. CDR3 coding DNA: TGCGCCAGCAGCTCCCTTGGGACAGGGGAAACAGATACGCAGTATTTT. Translation gives CASSSLGTGETDTQYF.

CDR3 amino acids: CASSFPPTGGRYEQYF. Written as DNA, the CDR3 is TGCGCCAGCAGCTTCCCTCCGACAGGGGGGAGATACGAGCAGTACTTC. The chain employs TRBV5-1 and TRBJ2-7, with 9 nucleotides matching TRBD1. Trimming took 2 bases from V and 4 from J; bases not matched to a gene: 10. Germline loops: CDR1 SGHRS, CDR2 YFSETQ. The CDR3 spans 16 residues.